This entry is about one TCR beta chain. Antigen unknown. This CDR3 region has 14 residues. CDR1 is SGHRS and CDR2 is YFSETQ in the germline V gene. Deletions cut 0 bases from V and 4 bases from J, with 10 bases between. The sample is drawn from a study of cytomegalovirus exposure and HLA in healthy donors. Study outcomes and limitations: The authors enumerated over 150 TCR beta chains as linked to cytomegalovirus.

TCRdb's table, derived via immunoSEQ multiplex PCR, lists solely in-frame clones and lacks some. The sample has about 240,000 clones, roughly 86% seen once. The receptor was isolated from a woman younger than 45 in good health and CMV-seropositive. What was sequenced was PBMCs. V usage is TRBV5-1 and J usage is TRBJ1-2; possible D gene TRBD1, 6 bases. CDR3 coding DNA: TGCGCCAGCAGCTTGGTGACAGGCCTCTATGGCTACACCTTC. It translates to CASSLVTGLYGYTF. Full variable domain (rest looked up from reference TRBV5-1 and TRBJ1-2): KAGVTQTPRYLIKTRGQQVTLSCSPISGHRSVSWYQQTPGQGLQFLFEYFSETQRNKGNFPGRFSGRQFSNSRSEMNVSTLELGDSALYLCASSLVTGLYGYTFGSGTRLTVV.